This TCR beta chain is from a study of T cells in women clearing cervical HPV infection. Study-level background: Women with histologically confirmed HPV16-related CIN3 or worse, 2 with invasive cancer, served as cases.

The protocol was immunoSEQ multiplex PCR, while the TCRdb copy is restricted to in-frame clones and leaves out a portion. The data show roughly 45,000 clones, and the top ten clones hold approximately 1%. As for this clone: The target antigen is unknown. The DNA ends 3 residues before the CDR3 does, and the rest of the CDR3 is filled in from the germline J gene.

Dot-blot hybridization genotyped cervical HPV amplified with MY09/MY11 PCR. Germline V gene lookup returns CDR1 SGHRS and CDR2 YFSETQ. The CDR3 sequence is 17 residues long. General study points: Each sample's T-cell count was unknown, possibly confounding richness. CIN3+ cases had significantly higher TCR repertoire richness than controls, but evenness did not differ.

This sequence originates from a woman between 18 and 70 years old with a cervical HPV16 infection that either progressed to CIN3+ or cleared (not recorded which). V and J are TRBV5-1 and TRBJ2-2; perhaps TRBD1 as D (6 bases). Sequenced: blood buffy coat. CDR3 in amino acids: CASSLVQGLSGANVLFF. CDR3 bases read: TGCGCCAGCAGCTTGGTCCAGGGGCTATCCGGGGCCAACGTG. Variable domain in full (rest from reference TRBV5-1 and TRBJ2-2): KAGVTQTPRYLIKTRGQQVTLSCSPISGHRSVSWYQQTPGQGLQFLFEYFSETQRNKGNFPGRFSGRQFSNSRSEMNVSTLELGDSALYLCASSLVQGLSGANVLFFGEGSRLTVL.